Below, 6 T cell receptor beta chains from the same sample are listed, as sequenced in a study of T cell repertoires in cytomegalovirus infection. In TCRdb, the reads were re-called with MiXCR into one record per CDR3 protein. The sample contains more than 400,000 distinct CDR3 sequences, about 30% of which appear only once. Material for sequencing was PBMCs. Receptors originate from a human donor in good health (CMV status not recorded). Some clones in this sample may be carry-over from other donors' samples.

This sequence joins TRBV10-3 and TRBJ1-3, with unresolved D. V was trimmed by 2 bases and J by 0 bases, leaving 5 bases between them. Germline V gene sequence: CDR1 ENHRY, CDR2 SYGVKD. CDR3 size: 14 residues. The CDR3: CAISEGFSGNTIYF. DNA of the CDR3: TGTGCCATCAGTGAGGGATTCTCTGGAAACACCATATATTTT.

DNA for the CDR3: TGTGCCAGCAGCCCGGGACAGGGGGGTAATTCACCCCTCCACTTT. Translation gives CASSPGQGGNSPLHF. This sequence joins TRBV5-8 and TRBJ1-6, with 11 bases aligning to TRBD1. In germline, CDR1 is SGHTS, CDR2 YDEGEE. V was clipped by 4 bases and J by 6 bases; unmatched bases: 3. There are 15 residues in the CDR3. Variable domain in full (rest from reference TRBV5-8 and TRBJ1-6): EAGVTQSPTHLIKTRGQQATLRCSPISGHTSVYWYQQALGLGLQFLLWYDEGEERNRGNFPPRFSGRQFPNYSSELNVNALELEDSALYLCASSPGQGGNSPLHFGNGTRLTVT.

The chain combines TRBV27 with TRBJ1-2, with 7 bases identical to TRBD1. CDR3 length: 13 residues. CDR1 and CDR2 from the germline V gene are MNHEY and SMNVEV (reference sequence). Unmatched junction bases numbered 8, after V lost 5 bases and J lost 8 bases. The CDR3 bases are TGTGCCAGCAGTCCACGACAGGGAGAGGGCTACACCTTC. Its translation is CASSPRQGEGYTF.

Many counts were recorded for this clonotype. The chain combines TRBV7-2 with TRBJ2-3, with D possibly being TRBD1 (5 bases). The V and J ends lost 7 bases and 0 bases respectively, with 17 bases between them. The CDR3 extends over 16 amino acids. Germline V gene lookup returns CDR1 SGHTA and CDR2 FQGNSA. CDR3 region: CASTKGRRTSTDTQYF. The CDR3 bases are TGTGCCAGCACCAAGGGGCGGAGAACTAGCACAGATACGCAGTATTTT. The full variable domain, with the rest looked up from reference TRBV7-2 and TRBJ2-3, is GAGVSQSPSNKVTEKGKDVELRCDPISGHTALYWYRQSLGQGLEFLIYFQGNSAPDKSGLPSDRFSAERTGGSVSTLTIQRTQQEDSAVYLCASTKGRRTSTDTQYFGPGTRLTVL.

This chain joins TRBV7-4 and TRBJ2-7; D gene ambiguous. Per the germline V gene, CDR1 is SGHVT and CDR2 is SQSDAQ. There are 12 residues in the CDR3. V was shortened by 6 bases and J by 3 bases, with 9 bases between the two germline ends. CDR3: CASSAVFYEQYV. The CDR3 nucleotides read TGTGCCAGCAGTGCGGTGTTCTACGAGCAGTACGTC.

This clonotype was observed a few times. The chain has TRBV14 and TRBJ1-2, with 7 bases fitting TRBD1. Trimming at V came to 4 bases and at J to 8 bases, leaving 13 bases not matched to a gene. The CDR3 consists of 15 residues. Germline CDR1 reads SGHDN; CDR2 reads FVKESK. The CDR3 reads CASSPGQAKAGGYTF. For the CDR3, the DNA is TGTGCCAGCAGCCCAGGACAGGCTAAGGCTGGCGGCTACACCTTC.